This TCR beta chain was sequenced in a study of blood T cell repertoires in COVID-19. Across the whole study: There were acute and convalescent COVID-19 samples, and they came from the United States, Italy and Spain. PBMCs, B-cell-depleted T cells, or T cells were the source of the cDNA or gDNA that made up the material.

As processed by the authors: It was from reference gene primer amplification that nucleated cell counts were estimated. The table came from immunoSEQ multiplex PCR; TCRdb's copy has only in-frame clones and leaves some out. That table is the source of V, J and clone size, and D and trimming were worked out from the DNA. The sample lists about 71,000 clones, just over 85% occurring once. The germline V gene has CDR1 MGHRA and CDR2 YSYEKL. V lost 0 bases to trimming and J lost 4 bases, with 12 bases between them. The length of the CDR3 is 15 residues. The V and J genes are TRBV4-1 and TRBJ1-2; D gene ambiguous. The specimen sequenced was peripheral blood. The receptor comes from a man aged 50 to 60 with active COVID-19. Here the CDR3 reads CASSQDLTSGYGYTF. In DNA form, the CDR3 reads TGCGCCAGCAGCCAAGACCTGACATCTGGCTATGGCTACACCTTC.